What follows is one TCR beta chain and its context. The antigen remains undetermined. The junction departs from germline at one end; a sequencing error may be responsible. The entry originates in a study of identical twins. Notes on the study in general: These conclusions were based on statistical analysis (cross-sectional, not following the same donors). Out-of-frame alpha sequences common to twins exhibited an excess of low generation probability.

Germline V gene lookup returns CDR1 MDHEN and CDR2 SYDVKM. CDR3 length: 14 amino acids. TCRdb redid the calling of the 5' RACE reads with MiXCR, one entry per CDR3 protein. Among around 670,000 distinct CDR3 sequences, around 5.7% were seen once, and the ten largest hold 1.5% to 2%. The sample consisted of naive T cells sorted from blood. The rearrangement links TRBV28 to TRBJ2-5; tentative D call: TRBD1 (5 bases). The sequence was obtained from a man between 18 and 29 years old in good health. CDR3 residues: CATRTGTHQETQYF. For the CDR3, the DNA is TGTGCCACCCGAACAGGAACCCACCAGGAGACCCAGTACTTC. Using reference TRBV28 and TRBJ2-5 for the parts outside the CDR3, the full variable domain is DVKVTQSSRYLVKRTGEKVFLECVQDMDHENMFWYRQDPGLGLRLIYFSYDVKMKEKGDIPEGYSVSREKKERFSLILESASTNQTSMYLCATRTGTHQETQYFGPGTRLLVL.